This entry lists 14 T cell receptor beta chains sequenced from one sample in a study of T cell changes during pregnancy in multiple sclerosis. Generated by immunoSEQ multiplex PCR, the TCRdb table keeps only in-frame clones and is missing some. Here the sample spans some 52,000 clones, 80% to 95% being singletons. The sequences come from CD4+ T cells from peripheral blood mononuclear cells, collected in the third trimester of pregnancy. The receptor set was obtained from a female donor with multiple sclerosis, enrolled in a pregnancy study.

CDR3 amino acids: CASRTGGEGQPQHF. The CDR3 DNA follows: TGTGCCAGCCGAACAGGGGGGGAGGGTCAGCCCCAGCATTTT. The V and J genes are TRBV6-5 and TRBJ1-5, with 8 bases lining up with TRBD1. Germline V gene lookup returns CDR1 MNHEY and CDR2 SVGAGI. The CDR3 totals 14 residues. V was pared by 8 bases and J by 6 bases, with 9 bases of the junction left unmatched.

The chain carries TRBV18 and TRBJ2-5, with 11 nucleotides matching TRBD2. In germline, CDR1 is KGHSH, CDR2 LQKENI. This CDR3 comprises 15 residues. The V segment lost 0 bases and the J segment 3 bases; nucleotides outside the gene matches: 0. This chain's CDR3 is CASSPPGLAEETQYF. CDR3 bases: TGTGCCAGCTCACCACCGGGACTAGCGGAAGAGACCCAGTACTTC.

J is TRBJ2-3 and V is TRBV5-1; the match to TRBD2 covers 11 bases. V was pared by 4 bases and J by 2 bases, with 6 bases of the junction left unmatched. There are 16 residues in the CDR3. Germline CDR1 SGHRS, CDR2 YFSETQ. The CDR3 here is CASSPPTSGVTDTQYF. The CDR3 DNA reads as TGCGCCAGCAGCCCCCCGACTAGCGGGGTCACAGATACGCAGTATTTT. Full variable domain (rest looked up from reference TRBV5-1 and TRBJ2-3): KAGVTQTPRYLIKTRGQQVTLSCSPISGHRSVSWYQQTPGQGLQFLFEYFSETQRNKGNFPGRFSGRQFSNSRSEMNVSTLELGDSALYLCASSPPTSGVTDTQYFGPGTRLTVL.

This clone was counted only a few times. The chain carries TRBV30 and TRBJ1-5; D uncertain. The ends were cut back, 0 bases at V and 0 bases at J, with 9 bases in the middle. Per germline, CDR1 GTSNPN and CDR2 SVGIG (reference sequence). CDR3 length: 15 residues. This CDR3 is CAWSVWAASNQPQHF. The CDR3 DNA reads as TGTGCCTGGAGTGTATGGGCTGCTAGCAATCAGCCCCAGCATTTT.

This sequence joins TRBV7-8 and TRBJ2-1; 7 bases fit TRBD2. Unmatched junction bases numbered 9, after V lost 1 base and J lost 12 bases. CDR3 length equals 14 residues. The V gene's germline CDR1 is SGHVS and CDR2 FQNEAQ. The CDR3, as DNA: TGTGCCAGCAGCTTAGATGGCGGGAGCATCGGGCAGTTCTTC. This codes for CASSLDGGSIGQFF.

This clone was recorded once. The J gene is TRBJ1-2, the V gene TRBV6-4; TRBD1 is a possible D gene (6 bases). This CDR3 is built from 14 residues. V dropped 10 bases and J dropped 4 bases, with 19 bases sitting between them. CDR1 is MRHNA and CDR2 is SNTAGT in the germline V gene. The CDR3 here is CATSHGTWAYGYTF. The CDR3 DNA sequence: TGTGCCACCTCTCACGGGACATGGGCCTATGGCTACACCTTC.

The rearrangement joins TRBV11-2 to TRBJ2-3; 8 positions agree with TRBD2. Germline loops: CDR1 SGHAT, CDR2 FQNNGV. This CDR3 is built from 11 residues. The CDR3 protein is CATGRADTQYF. The CDR3 coding sequence is TGTGCTACCGGGAGGGCAGATACGCAGTATTTT.

The J gene is TRBJ1-1, the V gene TRBV30; D possibly corresponds to TRBD1 (6 bases). V gave up 0 bases and J gave up 0 bases, with 11 bases separating them. The germline V gene encodes CDR1 GTSNPN and CDR2 SVGIG (reference sequence). The CDR3 contains 15 residues. The CDR3 region has the DNA TGTGCCTGGAGTGTGACGGACAGATTGAACACTGAAGCTTTCTTT. It translates to CAWSVTDRLNTEAFF.

CDR3: CAWTASSGSPLHF. Written as DNA, the CDR3 is TGTGCCTGGACGGCCAGTTCAGGGTCACCCCTCCACTTT. The rearrangement uses TRBV30 and TRBJ1-6, with D possibly TRBD1 on 5 matching bases. V lost 4 bases and J lost 10, with 14 bases in between. Germline V gene sequence: CDR1 GTSNPN, CDR2 SVGIG (reference sequence). CDR3 length: 13 residues.

The genes are TRBV12-5 and TRBJ1-1, with a possible D match to TRBD1 (5 bases). V was clipped by 6 bases and J by 7 bases, with 12 bases between them. CDR3 length equals 12 residues. Germline CDR1 reads LGHNT; CDR2 reads FRNRAP. The CDR3: CASGSGGDEAFF. The DNA for the CDR3 is TGTGCTAGTGGCAGTGGAGGGGATGAAGCTTTCTTT.

The CDR3 is CASSLGVRDRVYEQYF. DNA of the CDR3: TGCGCCAGCAGCTTGGGAGTCCGGGACAGGGTCTACGAGCAGTACTTC. The genes are TRBV5-1 and TRBJ2-7; the match to TRBD1 covers 9 bases. With V trimmed by 0 bases and J by 3 bases, 7 bases remained unmatched. CDR1 is SGHRS and CDR2 is YFSETQ in the germline V gene. This CDR3 has 16 residues. The full variable domain, completed using reference TRBV5-1 and TRBJ2-7, is KAGVTQTPRYLIKTRGQQVTLSCSPISGHRSVSWYQQTPGQGLQFLFEYFSETQRNKGNFPGRFSGRQFSNSRSEMNVSTLELGDSALYLCASSLGVRDRVYEQYFGPGTRLTVT.

The chain joins TRBV19 to TRBJ2-2; TRBD2 matches 11 bases. The germline V gene encodes CDR1 LNHDA and CDR2 SQIVND (reference sequence). J gave up 6 bases and V 6 bases, and 6 bases lay outside the gene matches. The CDR3 totals 15 residues. This chain's CDR3 is CASSPLAGGAGELFF. CDR3 DNA sequence: TGTGCCAGTAGCCCGCTAGCGGGAGGAGCCGGGGAGCTGTTTTTT. The full variable domain, in which reference TRBV19 and TRBJ2-2 provide the parts outside the CDR3, is DGGITQSPKYLFRKEGQNVTLSCEQNLNHDAMYWYRQDPGQGLRLIYYSQIVNDFQKGDIAEGYSVSREKKESFPLTVTSAQKNPTAFYLCASSPLAGGAGELFFGEGSRLTVL.

The chain couples TRBV2 to TRBJ2-1; no firm D call. There are 11 residues in the CDR3. Deletions cut 5 bases from V and 10 bases from J, with 9 bases between. CDR1 SNHLY and CDR2 FYNNEI come from the germline V gene. This CDR3 reads CASSRLQEQFF. Here the CDR3 DNA reads TGTGCCAGCAGTAGGCTACAGGAGCAGTTCTTC. The complete variable domain, with remaining parts taken from reference TRBV2 and TRBJ2-1, reads EPEVTQTPSHQVTQMGQEVILRCVPISNHLYFYWYRQILGQKVEFLVSFYNNEISEKSEIFDDQFSVERPDGSNFTLKIRSTKLEDSAMYFCASSRLQEQFFGPGTRLTVL.

This chain uses TRBV10-3 with TRBJ1-5; maybe TRBD1 (5 bases). Per germline, CDR1 ENHRY and CDR2 SYGVKD. The CDR3 is 17 amino acids. With 4 bases removed from V and 0 bases from J, the gap between germline ends came to 16 bases. DNA for the CDR3: TGTGCCATCAGTGGGGGACCTGGGAGGGATAGCAATCAGCCCCAGCATTTT. Its protein is CAISGGPGRDSNQPQHF.